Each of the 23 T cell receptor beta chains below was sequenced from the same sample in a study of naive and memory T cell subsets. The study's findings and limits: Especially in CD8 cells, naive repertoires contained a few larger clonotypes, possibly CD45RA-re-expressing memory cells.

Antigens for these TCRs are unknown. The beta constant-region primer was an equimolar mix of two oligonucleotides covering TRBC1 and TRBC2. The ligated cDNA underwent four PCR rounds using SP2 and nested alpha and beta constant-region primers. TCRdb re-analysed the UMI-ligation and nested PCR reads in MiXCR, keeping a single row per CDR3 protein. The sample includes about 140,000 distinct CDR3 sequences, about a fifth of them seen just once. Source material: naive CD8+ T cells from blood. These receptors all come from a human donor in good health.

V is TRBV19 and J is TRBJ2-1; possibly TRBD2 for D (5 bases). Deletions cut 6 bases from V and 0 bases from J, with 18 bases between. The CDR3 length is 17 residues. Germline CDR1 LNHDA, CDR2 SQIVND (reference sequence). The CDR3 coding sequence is TGTGCCAGTAGCCCCTTGGGTCTAGCTTCCTCCTACAATGAGCAGTTCTTC. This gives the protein CASSPLGLASSYNEQFF.

The CDR3 DNA follows: TGCGCCAGCAGCCCTAACCCCGGACAGGGGGAGACCTACAATGAGCAGTTCTTC. Protein product: CASSPNPGQGETYNEQFF. This chain links TRBV5-1 with TRBJ2-1, with 10 bases identical to TRBD1. Germline V gene data show CDR1 as SGHRS and CDR2 as YFSETQ. The CDR3 consists of 18 residues. The V gene end was trimmed by 4 bases and the J gene end by 2 bases; junction bases not matched to a gene: 12.

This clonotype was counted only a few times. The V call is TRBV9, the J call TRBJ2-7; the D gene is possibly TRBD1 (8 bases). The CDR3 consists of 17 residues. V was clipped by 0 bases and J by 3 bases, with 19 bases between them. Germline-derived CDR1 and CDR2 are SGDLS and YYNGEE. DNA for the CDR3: TGTGCCAGCAGCGTAGGTTCAGAGACAGGGGAGGGCTACGAGCAGTACTTC. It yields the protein CASSVGSETGEGYEQYF.

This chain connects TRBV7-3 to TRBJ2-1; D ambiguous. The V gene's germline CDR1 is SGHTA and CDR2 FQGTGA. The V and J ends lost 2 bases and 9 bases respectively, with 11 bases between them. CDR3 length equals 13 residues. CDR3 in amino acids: CASSLDWSSEQFF. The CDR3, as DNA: TGTGCCAGCAGCTTAGATTGGTCAAGTGAGCAGTTCTTC.

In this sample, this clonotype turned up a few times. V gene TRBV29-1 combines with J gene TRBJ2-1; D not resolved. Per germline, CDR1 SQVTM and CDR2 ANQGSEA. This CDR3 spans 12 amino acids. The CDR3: CRARFSLGEQFF. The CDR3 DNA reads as TGCAGGGCCCGTTTCTCGTTGGGTGAGCAGTTCTTC.

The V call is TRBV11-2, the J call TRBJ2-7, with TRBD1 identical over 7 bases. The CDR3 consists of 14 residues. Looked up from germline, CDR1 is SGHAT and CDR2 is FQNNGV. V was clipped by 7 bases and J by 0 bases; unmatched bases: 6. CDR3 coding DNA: TGTGCCAGCACAAAACAGGGGAGCTCCTACGAGCAGTACTTC. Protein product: CASTKQGSSYEQYF. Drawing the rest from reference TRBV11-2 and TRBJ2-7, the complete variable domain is EAGVAQSPRYKIIEKRQSVAFWCNPISGHATLYWYQQILGQGPKLLIQFQNNGVVDDSQLPKDRFSAERLKGVDSTLKIQPAKLEDSAVYLCASTKQGSSYEQYFGPGTRLTVT.

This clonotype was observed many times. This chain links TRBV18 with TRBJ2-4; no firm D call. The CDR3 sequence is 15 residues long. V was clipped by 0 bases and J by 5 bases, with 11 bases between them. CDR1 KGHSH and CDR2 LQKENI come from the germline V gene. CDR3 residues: CASSPPVQPENIQYF. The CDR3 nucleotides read TGTGCCAGCTCACCACCGGTGCAGCCCGAAAACATTCAGTACTTC. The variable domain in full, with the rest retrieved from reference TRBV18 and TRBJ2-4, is NAGVMQNPRHLVRRRGQEARLRCSPMKGHSHVYWYRQLPEEGLKFMVYLQKENIIDESGMPKERFSAEFPKEGPSILRIQQVVRGDSAAYFCASSPPVQPENIQYFGAGTRLSVL.

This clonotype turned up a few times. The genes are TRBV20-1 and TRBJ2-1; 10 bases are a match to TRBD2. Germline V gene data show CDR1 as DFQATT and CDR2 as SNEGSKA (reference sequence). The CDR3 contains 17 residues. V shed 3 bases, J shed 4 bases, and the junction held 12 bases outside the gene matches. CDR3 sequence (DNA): TGCAGTGCTAGGGACCTAGCGGGAGAAGAAAGATACAATGAGCAGTTCTTC. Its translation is CSARDLAGEERYNEQFF.

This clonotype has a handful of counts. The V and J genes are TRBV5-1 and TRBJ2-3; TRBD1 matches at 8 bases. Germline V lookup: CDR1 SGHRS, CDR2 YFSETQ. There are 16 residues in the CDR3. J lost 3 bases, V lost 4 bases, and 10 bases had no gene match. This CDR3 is CASSPGAGGQTDTQYF. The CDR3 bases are TGCGCCAGCAGCCCGGGGGCAGGGGGCCAGACAGATACGCAGTATTTT.

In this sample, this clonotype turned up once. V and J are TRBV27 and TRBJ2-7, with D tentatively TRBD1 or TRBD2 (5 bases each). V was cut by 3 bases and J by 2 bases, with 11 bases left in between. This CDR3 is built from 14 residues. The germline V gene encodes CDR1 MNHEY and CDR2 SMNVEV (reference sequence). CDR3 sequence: CASSFGTVPYEQYF. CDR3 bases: TGTGCCAGCAGTTTCGGGACGGTGCCCTACGAGCAGTACTTC.

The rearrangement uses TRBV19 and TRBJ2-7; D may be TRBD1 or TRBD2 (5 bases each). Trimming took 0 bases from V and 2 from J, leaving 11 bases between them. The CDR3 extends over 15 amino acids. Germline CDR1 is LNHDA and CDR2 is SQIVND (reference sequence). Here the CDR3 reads CASSIDTGRPYEQYF. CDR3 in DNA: TGTGCCAGTAGTATAGATACGGGACGGCCCTACGAGCAGTACTTC.

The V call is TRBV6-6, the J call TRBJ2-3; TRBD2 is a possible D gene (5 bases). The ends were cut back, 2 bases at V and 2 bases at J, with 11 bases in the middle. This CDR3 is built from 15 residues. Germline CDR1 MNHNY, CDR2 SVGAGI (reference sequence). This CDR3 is CASSYRAENTDTQYF. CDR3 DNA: TGTGCCAGCAGTTACCGAGCGGAAAACACAGATACGCAGTATTTT.

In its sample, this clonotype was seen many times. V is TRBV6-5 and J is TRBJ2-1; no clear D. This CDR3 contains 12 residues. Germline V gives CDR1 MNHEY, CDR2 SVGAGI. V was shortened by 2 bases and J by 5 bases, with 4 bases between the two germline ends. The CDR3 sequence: CASSYGNNEQFF. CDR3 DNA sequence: TGTGCCAGCAGTTACGGGAACAATGAGCAGTTCTTC.

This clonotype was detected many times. Here the CDR3 DNA reads TGTGCCAGCAGCCCCCTAGGGGGAGGCACAGATACGCAGTATTTT. As protein: CASSPLGGGTDTQYF. The rearrangement joins TRBV12-3 or TRBV12-4 to TRBJ2-3; maybe TRBD1 (6 bases). V lost 6 bases and J lost 1, with 14 bases in between. This CDR3 contains 15 residues.

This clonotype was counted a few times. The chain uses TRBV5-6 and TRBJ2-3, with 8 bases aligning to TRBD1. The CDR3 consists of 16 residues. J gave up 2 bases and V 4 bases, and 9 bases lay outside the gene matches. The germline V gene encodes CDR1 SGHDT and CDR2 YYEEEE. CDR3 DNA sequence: TGTGCCAGCAGCCCGACAGGGGTGGGTTACACAGATACGCAGTATTTT. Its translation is CASSPTGVGYTDTQYF.

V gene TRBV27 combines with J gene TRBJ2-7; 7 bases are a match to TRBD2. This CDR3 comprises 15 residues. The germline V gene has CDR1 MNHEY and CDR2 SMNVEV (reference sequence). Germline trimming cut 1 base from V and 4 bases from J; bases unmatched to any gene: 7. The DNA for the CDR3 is TGTGCCAGCAGTTTATGGGGGGGGGGGTCGTACGAGCAGTACTTC. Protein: CASSLWGGGSYEQYF.

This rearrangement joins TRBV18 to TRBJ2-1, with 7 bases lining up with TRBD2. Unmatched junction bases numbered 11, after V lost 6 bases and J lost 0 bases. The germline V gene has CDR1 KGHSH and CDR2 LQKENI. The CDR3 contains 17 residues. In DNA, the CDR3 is TGTGCCAGCTCTCCGACTGGGACTACCAGCTCCTACAATGAGCAGTTCTTC. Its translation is CASSPTGTTSSYNEQFF.

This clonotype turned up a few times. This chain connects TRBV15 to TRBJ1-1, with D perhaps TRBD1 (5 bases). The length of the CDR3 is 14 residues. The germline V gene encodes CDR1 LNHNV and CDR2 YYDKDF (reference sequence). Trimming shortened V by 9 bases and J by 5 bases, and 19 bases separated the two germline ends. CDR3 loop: CATRGTLDGTEAFF. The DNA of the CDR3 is TGTGCCACGCGCGGGACCCTTGATGGGACTGAAGCTTTCTTT.

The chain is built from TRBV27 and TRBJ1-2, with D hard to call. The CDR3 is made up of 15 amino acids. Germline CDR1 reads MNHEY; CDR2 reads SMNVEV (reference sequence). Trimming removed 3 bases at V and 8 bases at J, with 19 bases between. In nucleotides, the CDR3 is TGTGCCAGCAGTTTGACCCCAGATCCCTATAGGGGCTACACCTTC. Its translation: CASSLTPDPYRGYTF.

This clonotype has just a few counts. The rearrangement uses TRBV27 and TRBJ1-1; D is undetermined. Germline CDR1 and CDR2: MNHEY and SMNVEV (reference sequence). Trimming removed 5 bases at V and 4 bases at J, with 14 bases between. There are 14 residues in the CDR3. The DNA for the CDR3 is TGTGCCAGCAGTCTCCGGCAGGTGAGCACTGAAGCTTTCTTT. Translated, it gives CASSLRQVSTEAFF.

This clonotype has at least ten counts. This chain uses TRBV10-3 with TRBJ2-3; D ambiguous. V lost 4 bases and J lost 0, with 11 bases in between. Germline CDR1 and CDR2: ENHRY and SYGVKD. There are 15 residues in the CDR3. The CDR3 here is CAISADPLSTDTQYF. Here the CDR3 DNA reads TGTGCCATCAGTGCTGATCCATTAAGCACAGATACGCAGTATTTT.

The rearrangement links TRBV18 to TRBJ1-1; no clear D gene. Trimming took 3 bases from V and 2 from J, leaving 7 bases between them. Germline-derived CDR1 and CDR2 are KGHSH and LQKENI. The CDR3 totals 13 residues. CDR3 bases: TGTGCCAGCTCACCCGGAAAAAACACTGAAGCTTTCTTT. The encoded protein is CASSPGKNTEAFF.

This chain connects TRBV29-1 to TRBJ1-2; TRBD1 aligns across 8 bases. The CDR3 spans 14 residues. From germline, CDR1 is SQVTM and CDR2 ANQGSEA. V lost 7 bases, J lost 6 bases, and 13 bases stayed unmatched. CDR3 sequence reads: CSDDGTGFFDGYTF. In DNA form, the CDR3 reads TGCAGCGACGATGGGACAGGTTTTTTCGATGGCTACACCTTC.